This TCR beta chain was obtained from a study of T cells in Graves' hyperthyroidism and ophthalmopathy. In its sample, this clonotype was seen a few times. This CDR3 is 14 amino acids long. Germline-derived CDR1 and CDR2 are SGHVS and FQNEAQ. The junction had 7 bases not matched to a gene; V was cut back by 6 bases and J by 12 bases. RNA transcripts were the template for amplifying TCR beta CDR3 regions. The TCR CDR3 first-round RT-PCR relied on the HTBI primer set. TCRdb independently ran MiXCR on the multiplex PCR reads; one entry per CDR3 protein. The sample has over 700,000 distinct CDR3 sequences, about two fifths seen once.

The chain recombines TRBV7-8 with TRBJ1-6, with 11 nucleotides matching TRBD1. The sequenced material came from blood. This clonotype was sampled from a man younger than 30 with Graves' hyperthyroidism. The CDR3 region has the DNA TGTGCCAGCAGTTCTGGACAGGGGGCGTTACCCCTCCACTTT. Translating it yields CASSSGQGALPLHF.